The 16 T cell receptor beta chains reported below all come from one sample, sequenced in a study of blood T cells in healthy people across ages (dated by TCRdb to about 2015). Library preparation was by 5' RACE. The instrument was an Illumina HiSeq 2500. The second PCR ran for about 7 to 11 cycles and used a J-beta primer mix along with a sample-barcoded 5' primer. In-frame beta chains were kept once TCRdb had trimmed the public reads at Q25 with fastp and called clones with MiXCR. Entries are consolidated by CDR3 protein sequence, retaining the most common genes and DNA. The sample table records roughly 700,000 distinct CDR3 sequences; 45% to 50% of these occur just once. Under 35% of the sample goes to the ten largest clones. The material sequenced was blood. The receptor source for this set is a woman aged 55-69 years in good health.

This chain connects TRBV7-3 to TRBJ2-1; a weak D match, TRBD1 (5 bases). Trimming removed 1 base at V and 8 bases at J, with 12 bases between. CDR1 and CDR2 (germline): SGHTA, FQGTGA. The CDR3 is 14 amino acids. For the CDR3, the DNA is TGTGCCAGCAGCTTAAGCTTGGCGACAGATGAGCAGTTCTTC. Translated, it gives CASSLSLATDEQFF.

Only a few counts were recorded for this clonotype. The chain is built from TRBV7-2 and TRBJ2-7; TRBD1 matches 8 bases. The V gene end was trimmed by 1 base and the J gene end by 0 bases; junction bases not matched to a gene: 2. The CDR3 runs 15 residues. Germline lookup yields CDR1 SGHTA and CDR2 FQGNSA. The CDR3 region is CASSLVGQVSYEQYF. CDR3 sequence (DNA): TGTGCCAGCAGCTTAGTGGGACAGGTCTCCTACGAGCAGTACTTC. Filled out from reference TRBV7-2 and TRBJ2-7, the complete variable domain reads GAGVSQSPSNKVTEKGKDVELRCDPISGHTALYWYRQSLGQGLEFLIYFQGNSAPDKSGLPSDRFSAERTGGSVSTLTIQRTQQEDSAVYLCASSLVGQVSYEQYFGPGTRLTVT.

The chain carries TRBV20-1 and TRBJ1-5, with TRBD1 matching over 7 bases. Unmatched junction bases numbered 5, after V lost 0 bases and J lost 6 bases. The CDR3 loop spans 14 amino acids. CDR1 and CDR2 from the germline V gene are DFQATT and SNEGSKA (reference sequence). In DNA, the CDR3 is TGCAGTGCTAGAGACCGACAGGGAGGTCAGCCCCAGCATTTT. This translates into CSARDRQGGQPQHF.

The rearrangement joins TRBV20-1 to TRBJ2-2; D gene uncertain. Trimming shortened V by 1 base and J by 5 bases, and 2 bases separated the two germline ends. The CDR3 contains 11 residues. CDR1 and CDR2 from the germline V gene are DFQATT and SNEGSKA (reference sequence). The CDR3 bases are TGCAGTGCTAGAGCAACCGGGGAGCTGTTTTTT. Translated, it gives CSARATGELFF.

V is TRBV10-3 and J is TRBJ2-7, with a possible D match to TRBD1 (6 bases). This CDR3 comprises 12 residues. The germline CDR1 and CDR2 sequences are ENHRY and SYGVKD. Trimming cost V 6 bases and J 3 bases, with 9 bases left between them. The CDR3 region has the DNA TGTGCCATCAGGGAGGACAGCTACGAGCAGTACTTC. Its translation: CAIREDSYEQYF.

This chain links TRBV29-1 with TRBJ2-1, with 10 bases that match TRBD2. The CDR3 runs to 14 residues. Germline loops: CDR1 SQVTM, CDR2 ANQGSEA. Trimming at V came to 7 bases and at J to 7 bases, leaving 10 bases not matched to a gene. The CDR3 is CSAHSSGSGNEQFF. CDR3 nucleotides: TGCAGCGCCCACTCTAGCGGGAGCGGGAATGAGCAGTTCTTC.

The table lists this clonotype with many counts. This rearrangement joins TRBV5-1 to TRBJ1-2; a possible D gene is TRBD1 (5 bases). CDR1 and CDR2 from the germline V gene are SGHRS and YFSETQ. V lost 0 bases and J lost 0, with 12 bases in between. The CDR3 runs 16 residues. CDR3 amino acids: CASSLDPGGTNYGYTF. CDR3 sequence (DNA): TGCGCCAGCAGCTTGGACCCGGGGGGAACTAACTATGGCTACACCTTC.

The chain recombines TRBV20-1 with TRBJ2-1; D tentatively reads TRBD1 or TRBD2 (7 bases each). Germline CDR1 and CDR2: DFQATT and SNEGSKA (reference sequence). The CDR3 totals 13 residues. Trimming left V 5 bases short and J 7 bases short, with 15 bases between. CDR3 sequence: CSAPRQGGNEQFF. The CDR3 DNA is TGCAGTGCTCCTAGACAGGGAGGGAATGAGCAGTTCTTC.

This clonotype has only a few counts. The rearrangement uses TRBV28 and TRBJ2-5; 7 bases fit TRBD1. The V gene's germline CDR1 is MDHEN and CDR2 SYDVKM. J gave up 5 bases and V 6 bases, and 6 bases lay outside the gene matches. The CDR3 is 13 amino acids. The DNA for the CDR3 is TGTGCCAGCAGCGACAGGGTTGGGGAGACCCAGTACTTC. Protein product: CASSDRVGETQYF. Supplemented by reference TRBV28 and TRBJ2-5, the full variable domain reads DVKVTQSSRYLVKRTGEKVFLECVQDMDHENMFWYRQDPGLGLRLIYFSYDVKMKEKGDIPEGYSVSREKKERFSLILESASTNQTSMYLCASSDRVGETQYFGPGTRLLVL.

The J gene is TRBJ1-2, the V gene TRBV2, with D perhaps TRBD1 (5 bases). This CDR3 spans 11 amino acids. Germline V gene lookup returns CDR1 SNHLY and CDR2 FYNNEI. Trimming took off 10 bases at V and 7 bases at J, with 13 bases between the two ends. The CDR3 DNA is TGTGCCACCCGGGGGGGAATTGGCTACACCTTC. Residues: CATRGGIGYTF. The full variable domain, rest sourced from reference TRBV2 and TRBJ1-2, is EPEVTQTPSHQVTQMGQEVILRCVPISNHLYFYWYRQILGQKVEFLVSFYNNEISEKSEIFDDQFSVERPDGSNFTLKIRSTKLEDSAMYFCATRGGIGYTFGSGTRLTVV.

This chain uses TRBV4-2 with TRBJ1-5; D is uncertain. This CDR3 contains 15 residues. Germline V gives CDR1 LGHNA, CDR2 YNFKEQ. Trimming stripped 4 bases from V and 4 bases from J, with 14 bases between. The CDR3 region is CASSPEVPSNQPQHF. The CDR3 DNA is TGTGCCAGCAGCCCGGAAGTACCGAGTAATCAGCCCCAGCATTTT.

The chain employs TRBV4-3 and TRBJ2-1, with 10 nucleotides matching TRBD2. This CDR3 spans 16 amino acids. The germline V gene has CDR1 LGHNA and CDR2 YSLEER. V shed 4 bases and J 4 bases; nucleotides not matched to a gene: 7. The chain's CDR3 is CASSPRTSGPYNEQFF. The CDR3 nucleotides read TGCGCCAGCAGCCCTAGGACTAGCGGACCTTACAATGAGCAGTTCTTC.

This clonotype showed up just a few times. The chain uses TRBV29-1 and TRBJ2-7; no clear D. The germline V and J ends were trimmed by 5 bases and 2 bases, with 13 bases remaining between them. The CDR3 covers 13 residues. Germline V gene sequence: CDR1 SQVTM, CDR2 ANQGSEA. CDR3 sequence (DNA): TGCAGCGTTAAAAAGGCCGGGCCCTACGAGCAGTACTTC. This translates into CSVKKAGPYEQYF.

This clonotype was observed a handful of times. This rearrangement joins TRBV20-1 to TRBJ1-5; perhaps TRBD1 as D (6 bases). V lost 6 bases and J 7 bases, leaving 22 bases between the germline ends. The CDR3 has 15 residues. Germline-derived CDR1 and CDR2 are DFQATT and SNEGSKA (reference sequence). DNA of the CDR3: TGCAGTGCCCCGAACAGGGAAGGTCTACAACAGCCCCAGCATTTT. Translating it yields CSAPNREGLQQPQHF.

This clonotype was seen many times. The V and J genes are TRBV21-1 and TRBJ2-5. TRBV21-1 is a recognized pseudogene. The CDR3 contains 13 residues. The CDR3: CASSKSLQETQYF. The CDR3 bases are TGTGCCAGCAGCAAATCACTTCAAGAGACCCAGTACTTC.

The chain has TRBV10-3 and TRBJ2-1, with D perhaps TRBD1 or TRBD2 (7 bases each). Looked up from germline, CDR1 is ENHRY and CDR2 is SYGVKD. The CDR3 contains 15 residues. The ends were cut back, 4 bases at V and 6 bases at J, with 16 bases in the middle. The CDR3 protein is CAISVGTAGSNEQFF. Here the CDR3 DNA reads TGTGCCATCAGTGTAGGGACAGCGGGATCCAATGAGCAGTTCTTC.